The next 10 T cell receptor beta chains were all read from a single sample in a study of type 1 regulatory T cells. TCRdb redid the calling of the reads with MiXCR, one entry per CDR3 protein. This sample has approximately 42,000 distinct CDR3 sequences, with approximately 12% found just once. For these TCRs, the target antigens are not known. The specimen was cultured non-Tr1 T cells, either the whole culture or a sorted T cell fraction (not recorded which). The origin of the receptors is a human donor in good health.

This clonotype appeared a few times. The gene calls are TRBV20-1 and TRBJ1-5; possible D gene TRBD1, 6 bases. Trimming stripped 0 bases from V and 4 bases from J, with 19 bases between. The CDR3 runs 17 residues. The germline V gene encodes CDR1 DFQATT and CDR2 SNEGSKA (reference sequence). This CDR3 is CSAREIPTGSSNQPQHF. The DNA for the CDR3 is TGCAGTGCTAGAGAAATCCCAACAGGGTCCTCGAATCAGCCCCAGCATTTT.

CDR3 nucleotides: TGTGCCTGGAGTTCCACGGCAATTTGGCAGTACTTC. Protein: CAWSSTAIWQYF. V is TRBV30 and J is TRBJ2-7, with D hard to call. V was pared by 2 bases and J by 9 bases, with 14 bases between. The CDR3 is 12 residues long. Germline loops: CDR1 GTSNPN, CDR2 SVGIG (reference sequence).

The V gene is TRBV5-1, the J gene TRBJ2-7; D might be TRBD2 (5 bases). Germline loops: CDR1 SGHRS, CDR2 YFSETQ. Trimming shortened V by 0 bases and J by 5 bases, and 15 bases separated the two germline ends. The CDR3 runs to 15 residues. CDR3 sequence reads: CASSLGDSRVNEQYF. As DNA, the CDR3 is TGCGCCAGCAGCTTGGGGGATTCGAGGGTTAACGAGCAGTACTTC.

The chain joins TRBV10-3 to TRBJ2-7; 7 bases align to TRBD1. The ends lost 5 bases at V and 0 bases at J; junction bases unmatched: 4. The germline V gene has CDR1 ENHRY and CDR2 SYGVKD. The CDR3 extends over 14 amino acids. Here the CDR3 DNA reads TGTGCCATCAGTCTCCCAGGGGGCTCCTACGAGCAGTACTTC. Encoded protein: CAISLPGGSYEQYF.

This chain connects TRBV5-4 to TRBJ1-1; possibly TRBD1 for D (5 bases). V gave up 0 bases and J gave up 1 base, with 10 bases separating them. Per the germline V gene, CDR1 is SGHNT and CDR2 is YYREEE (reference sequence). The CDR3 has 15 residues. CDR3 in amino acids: CASSLDPTANTEAFF. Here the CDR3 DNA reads TGTGCCAGCAGCTTGGATCCGACAGCGAACACTGAAGCTTTCTTT.

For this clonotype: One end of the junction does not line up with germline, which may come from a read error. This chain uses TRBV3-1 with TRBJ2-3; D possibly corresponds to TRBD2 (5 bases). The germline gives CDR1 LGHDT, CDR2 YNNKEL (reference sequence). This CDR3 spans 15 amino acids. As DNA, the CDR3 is TGTGCCGGCAGCCAAGATTCTGCTAGCCGAGATACGCAGTATTTT. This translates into CAGSQDSASRDTQYF.

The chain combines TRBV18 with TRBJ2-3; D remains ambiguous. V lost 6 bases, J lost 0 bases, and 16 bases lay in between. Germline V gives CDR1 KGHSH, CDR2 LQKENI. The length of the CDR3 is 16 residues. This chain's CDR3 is CASSRAEFPSTDTQYF. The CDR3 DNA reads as TGTGCCAGCTCCCGAGCCGAGTTTCCGAGCACAGATACGCAGTATTTT.

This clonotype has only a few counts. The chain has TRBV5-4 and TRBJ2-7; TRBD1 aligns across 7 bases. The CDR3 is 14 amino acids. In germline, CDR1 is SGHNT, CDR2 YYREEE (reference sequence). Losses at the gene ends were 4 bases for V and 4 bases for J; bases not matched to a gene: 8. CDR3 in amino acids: CASSPRTGSYEQYF. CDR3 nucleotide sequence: TGTGCCAGCAGCCCCAGGACAGGTTCTTACGAGCAGTACTTC.

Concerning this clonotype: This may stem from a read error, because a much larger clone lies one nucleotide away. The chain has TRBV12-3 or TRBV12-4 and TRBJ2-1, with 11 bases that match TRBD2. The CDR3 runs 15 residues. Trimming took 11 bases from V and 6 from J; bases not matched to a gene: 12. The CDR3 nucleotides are TGTGCCGGCTCCACGACTAGCGGGGCTTTCAATGAGCAGTTCTTC. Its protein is CAGSTTSGAFNEQFF.

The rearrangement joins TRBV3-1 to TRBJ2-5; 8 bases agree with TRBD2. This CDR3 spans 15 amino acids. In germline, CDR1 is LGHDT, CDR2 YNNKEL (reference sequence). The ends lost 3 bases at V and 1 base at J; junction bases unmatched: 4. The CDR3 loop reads CASSQGSGIQETQYF. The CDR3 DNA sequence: TGTGCCAGCAGCCAGGGTAGCGGGATCCAAGAGACCCAGTACTTC.